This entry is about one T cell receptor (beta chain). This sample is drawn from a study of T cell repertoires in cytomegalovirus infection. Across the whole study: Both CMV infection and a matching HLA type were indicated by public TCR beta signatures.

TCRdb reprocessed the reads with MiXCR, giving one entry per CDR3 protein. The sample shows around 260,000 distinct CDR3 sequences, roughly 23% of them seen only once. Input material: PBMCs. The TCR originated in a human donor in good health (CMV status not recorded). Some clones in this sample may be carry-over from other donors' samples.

The CDR3 sequence: CASSESLLWETQYF. The CDR3, as DNA: TGTGCCAGCAGTGAAAGCCTCCTCTGGGAGACCCAGTACTTC. The rearrangement links TRBV2 to TRBJ2-5; D unresolved. The length of the CDR3 is 14 residues. Germline CDR1 reads SNHLY; CDR2 reads FYNNEI. V lost 2 bases and J lost 5, with 12 bases in between. The full variable domain, rest sourced from reference TRBV2 and TRBJ2-5, is EPEVTQTPSHQVTQMGQEVILRCVPISNHLYFYWYRQILGQKVEFLVSFYNNEISEKSEIFDDQFSVERPDGSNFTLKIRSTKLEDSAMYFCASSESLLWETQYFGPGTRLLVL.